This TCR beta chain is drawn from a study of blood T cell repertoires in COVID-19. Per the study methods: Amplifying reference gene primers gave estimates of nucleated cell counts. Generated by immunoSEQ multiplex PCR, the TCRdb table keeps only in-frame clones and is missing some. From that table come the V and J calls and clone size; the DNA was used to work out D and trimming. The data hold about 180,000 clones, with more than 75% observed a single time. The CDR3 runs to 15 residues. Germline V CDR1 and CDR2: KGHSH, LQKENI. Trimming took 4 bases from V and 4 from J; bases not matched to a gene: 6. Sequencing used peripheral blood. This TCR derives from a person aged 70 to 79 with COVID-19, enrolled during active disease. The chain recombines TRBV18 with TRBJ1-1, with TRBD1 matching 10 bases. CDR3 protein: CASSLGQGDVTEAFF. CDR3 in DNA: TGTGCCAGCTCACTTGGACAGGGGGACGTCACTGAAGCTTTCTTT.